These T cell receptor beta chains were read from a single sample in a study of PD-1 blockade in classical Hodgkin lymphoma. Profiled with immunoSEQ multiplex PCR; TCRdb holds only in-frame clones, not every one. The table includes 20,000 to 25,000 clones, about 89% detected once. The sequencing sample was made of CD4+ T cells from blood. The receptor source for this set is a human donor with classical Hodgkin lymphoma. The CDR3 runs from the conserved cysteine through the conserved F or W. D genes are given only for firm matches. A row's size may be missing; if present it is once, few, many or a size class.

d_call j_call clone_size v_call cdr3_nt cdr3_aa
- TRBJ2-7 - TRBV7-3 TGTGCCAGCAGCTCGGGGGCGACAGGGAACTACGAGCAGTACTTC CASSSGATGNYEQYF
- TRBJ1-5 - TRBV6-1 TGTGCCAGCAGTGAACAATGGCCCCAGCATTTT CASSEQWPQHF
- TRBJ2-5 - TRBV30 TGTGCCTGGAGTGAACAGCCGCCATTGGGAGAGACCCAGTACTTC CAWSEQPPLGETQYF
- TRBJ2-7 - TRBV18 TGTGCCAGCTCAGGGGGCCTTGACGAGCAGTACTTC CASSGGLDEQYF
TRBD1 TRBJ2-7 - TRBV30 TGTGCCTGGGGGACAGGGTCAATCTACGAGCAGTACTTC CAWGTGSIYEQYF
- TRBJ2-1 - TRBV4-3 TGCGCCAGCAGCCAAGAGCCTCTCAATGAGCAGTTCTTC CASSQEPLNEQFF
- TRBJ1-5 - TRBV28 TGTGCCAGCAGCTCGGATGGGACTCAGCCCCAGCATTTT CASSSDGTQPQHF
TRBD2 TRBJ2-5 - TRBV11-3 TGTGCCAGCAGCTTAGCGGGGGGGGCCTTTGAGACCCAGTACTTC CASSLAGGAFETQYF
- TRBJ2-7 once TRBV21-1 TGTGCCAGCAACCCCAGGGGGCTCTACGAGCAGTACTTC CASNPRGLYEQYF
- TRBJ1-3 - TRBV10-3 TGTGCCACCTTCGCCACGGGGGCCGGCTCTGGAAACACCATATATTTT CATFATGAGSGNTIYF
- TRBJ1-2 - TRBV23-1 TGCGCCAGCAGTCAACCCGACAGACCGAGGGGTGGCTACACCTTC CASSQPDRPRGGYTF
TRBD1 TRBJ2-6 - TRBV28 TGTGCCAGTAGAGGGACAGTGTTCTCTGGGGCCAACGTCCTGACTTTC CASRGTVFSGANVLTF
- TRBJ2-7 - TRBV5-6 TGTGCCAGCAGCTTGGGTAGGCTTTACCAGCAGTACTTC CASSLGRLYQQYF
TRBD1 TRBJ1-1 once TRBV7-8 TGTGCCAGCAGCTTAGCTAACAGGGGGGGGAACACTGAAGCTTTCTTT CASSLANRGGNTEAFF
- TRBJ2-6 once TRBV2 TGTGCCAGCAGTGAAACCCGACAGCCCCCTGGGGCCAACGTCCTGACTTTC CASSETRQPPGANVLTF
TRBD2 TRBJ2-1 - TRBV10-3 TGTGCCATCAGTTCTCCGGGACTAGCGGTTGAGCAGTTCTTC CAISSPGLAVEQFF
- TRBJ1-1 - TRBV5-1 TGCGCCAGCAGCATTCAGCAGGTAACCTTGAACACTGAAGCTTTCTTT CASSIQQVTLNTEAFF
- TRBJ1-1 once TRBV29-1 TGCAGCGTTCGACCAATCCTTTCGGACACTGAAGCTTTCTTT CSVRPILSDTEAFF
TRBD2 TRBJ2-1 - TRBV5-1 TGCGCCAGCAGAAGCGGGGGTGGCGATGAGCAGTTCTTC CASRSGGGDEQFF
TRBD1 TRBJ1-2 - TRBV7-2 TGTGCCAGCAGCAGGACAGGGCCGCTTACAGGCTATGGCTACACCTTC CASSRTGPLTGYGYTF
- TRBJ2-1 - TRBV10-3 TGTGCCACCTTGGGAGGGGGCTCCTACAATGAGCAGTTCTTC CATLGGGSYNEQFF
- TRBJ2-2 - TRBV11-3 TGTGCCAGCAGCTTAGTGCAGGGGTCATCTCCCGGGGAGCTGTTTTTT CASSLVQGSSPGELFF
- TRBJ1-1 - TRBV7-9 TGTGCCAGCAGCTTAGACAGGAGGGTTCGGACTGAAGCTTTCTTT CASSLDRRVRTEAFF
- TRBJ2-7 once TRBV6-5 TGTGCCAGCAAACAGACAGGAGTCTACGAGCAGTACTTC CASKQTGVYEQYF
- TRBJ2-5 - TRBV19 TGTGCCAGTAGTTCCAGGGCTGTACAAGAGACCCAGTACTTC CASSSRAVQETQYF
- TRBJ1-3 - TRBV30 TGTGCCTGGAGTGTATCCCTGGGACAATCTGGAAACACCATATATTTT CAWSVSLGQSGNTIYF
- TRBJ1-1 few TRBV6-5 TGTGCCAGCAGTCCAGGGGTCAGGGGCAAAGCTTTCTTT CASSPGVRGKAFF
- TRBJ2-5 - TRBV5-1 TGCGCCAGCAGCTTGGTGGGGGCCGATTACCAAGAGACCCAGTACTTC CASSLVGADYQETQYF
- TRBJ1-2 - TRBV10-1 TGCGCCAGCAGTGAGAGTGGGAACTATGGCTACACCTTC CASSESGNYGYTF
TRBD2 TRBJ2-3 - TRBV15 TGTGCCACCAGCAGAGGACTAGCGGGGGCTAGCACAGATACGCAGTATTTT CATSRGLAGASTDTQYF
TRBD1 TRBJ1-1 - TRBV28 TGTGCCAGCAGTTTGCCGGTCGGGACAGGGAACACTGAAGCTTTCTTT CASSLPVGTGNTEAFF
- TRBJ2-4 - TRBV7-9 TGTGCCAGCAGCTTAATCGGGGAAAGGGGCAAAAACATTCAGTACTTC CASSLIGERGKNIQYF
- TRBJ2-3 - TRBV10-1 TGCGCCAGCAGTGAGAGCGGCACAGATACGCAGTATTTT CASSESGTDTQYF
- TRBJ2-7 - TRBV6-6 TGTGCCAGCAGTTACGCCACATTTTATGGATACGAGCAGTACTTC CASSYATFYGYEQYF
TRBD1 TRBJ1-1 - TRBV6-5 TGTGCCAGCAGCCCACGGACAGGGGTGAACACTGAAGCTTTCTTT CASSPRTGVNTEAFF
- TRBJ1-1 - TRBV5-1 TGCGCCAGCAGCTTGCCGACCAGGGAGAACACTGAAGCTTTCTTT CASSLPTRENTEAFF
- TRBJ1-6 - TRBV30 TGTGCCTGGAACGCGGGAGGTTATTCACCCCTCCACTTT CAWNAGGYSPLHF
TRBD1 TRBJ1-4 few TRBV7-9 TGTGCCAGCAGCACGACCTCGGACAGGGGATACGAAAAACTGTTTTTT CASSTTSDRGYEKLFF
- TRBJ1-6 - TRBV4-3 TGCGCCAGCAGCCCTTCACAGAATCAACCCCTCCACTTT CASSPSQNQPLHF
TRBD2 TRBJ2-2 - TRBV4-2 TGTGCCAGCAGCACGGGGACTAGAGACACCGGGGAGCTGTTTTTT CASSTGTRDTGELFF
TRBD2 TRBJ2-7 - TRBV7-3 TGTGCCAGCAGCAGGACTAGCGGTTTCGAGCAGTACTTC CASSRTSGFEQYF
- TRBJ1-1 - TRBV29-1 TGCAGCGTTGAGGGGAGGGGTCAAAACACTGAAGCTTTCTTT CSVEGRGQNTEAFF
- TRBJ1-2 - TRBV4-1 TGCGCCAGCAGCCATGACACCTATGGCTACACCTTC CASSHDTYGYTF
- TRBJ2-7 - TRBV5-1 TGCGCCAGCAGCTTGGCGGCGCGGGCCCATCTGGAGCAGTACTTC CASSLAARAHLEQYF
- TRBJ2-1 - TRBV5-8 TGTGCCAGCAGCCTCAACTTTGGGGCGACGCCACAAAATGAGCAGTTCTTC CASSLNFGATPQNEQFF
- TRBJ1-2 - TRBV7-6 TGTGCCAGCAGCCCCCGGTGGGGGGGGCGATGGGGCTACACCTTC CASSPRWGGRWGYTF
- TRBJ2-7 once TRBV7-9 TGTGCCAGCAGCCCGCGGGGACCGTACGAGCAGTACTTC CASSPRGPYEQYF
- TRBJ1-3 - TRBV5-1 TGCGCCAGCAGCTTGGAGGGGACTGGAAACACCATATATTTT CASSLEGTGNTIYF
TRBD1 TRBJ2-3 - TRBV19 TGTGCCAGTACTATTGGGACAGGGACAGATACGCAGTATTTT CASTIGTGTDTQYF
- TRBJ1-2 - TRBV19 TGTGCCAGTAGTATTGTTGGGGGCTCGTATGGCTACACCTTC CASSIVGGSYGYTF
- TRBJ1-5 - TRBV7-2 TGTGCCAGCAGCTCATCGGCACCATACGTTTATAGCAATCAGCCCCAGCATTTT CASSSSAPYVYSNQPQHF
- TRBJ1-1 - TRBV5-4 TGTGCCAGCAGCTTGGACAGGTTTATGAACACTGAAGCTTTCTTT CASSLDRFMNTEAFF
- TRBJ1-6 - TRBV28 TGTGCCAGCAGTGCGGGGGCGTTACCTCGTTCACCCCTCCACTTT CASSAGALPRSPLHF
- TRBJ2-1 - TRBV11-3 TGTGCCAGCAGCTTAACAATCCGCGGCGAGCAGTTCTTC CASSLTIRGEQFF
- TRBJ1-6 few TRBV2 TGTGCCAGCAGTTACCACAGCGCGCCCCTCCACTTT CASSYHSAPLHF